This is a list of T cell receptor beta chains from one sample in a study of vaccination and CD4 T cells after COVID-19. These receptors are not linked to any known antigen. In TCRdb, the PCR reads were re-called with MiXCR into one record per CDR3 protein. The sample contains approximately 26,000 distinct CDR3 sequences, 64% of which appear only once. Sequencing was done on a sample of CD4+ T cells from blood, cultured in vitro. The origin of the receptors is a human donor who had recovered from COVID-19. The CDR3 runs from the conserved cysteine through the conserved F or W. D genes are given only for firm matches. For some rows the clone size is stated as once, few or many, or as a class when expanded; others skip it.

size,D,J,V,CDR3,DNA
NA,NA,TRBJ1-5,TRBV2,CASSEKGGGYQPQHF,TGTGCCAGCAGTGAAAAGGGTGGGGGTTATCAGCCCCAGCATTTT
NA,NA,TRBJ1-2,TRBV4-2,CASSQGIRGGNYGYTF,TGTGCCAGCAGCCAAGGTATAAGGGGAGGAAACTATGGCTACACCTTC
NA,NA,TRBJ1-2,TRBV6-1,CASSNPGVNYGYTF,TGTGCCAGCAGCAATCCAGGGGTTAACTATGGCTACACCTTC
NA,NA,TRBJ1-3,TRBV12-3/TRBV12-4,CASRRQDTSGNTIYF,TGTGCCAGCAGGAGACAGGACACCTCTGGAAACACCATATATTTT
few,NA,TRBJ1-5,TRBV6-5,CASSYAGDQPQHF,TGTGCCAGCAGTTACGCAGGGGATCAGCCCCAGCATTTT
NA,NA,TRBJ1-5,TRBV19,CASRGAGDQPQHF,TGTGCCAGTCGGGGGGCTGGGGATCAGCCCCAGCATTTT
NA,NA,TRBJ1-5,TRBV27,CASSLRGGWPQHF,TGTGCCAGCAGTTTAAGGGGCGGGTGGCCCCAGCATTTT
NA,NA,TRBJ2-6,TRBV5-8,CASSLQGTGANVLTF,TGTGCCAGCAGCCTACAGGGTACTGGGGCCAACGTCCTGACTTTC
NA,NA,TRBJ1-2,TRBV11-2,CASSPTDRSNYGYTF,TGTGCCAGCAGTCCCACGGACAGATCTAACTATGGCTACACCTTC
NA,NA,TRBJ2-1,TRBV5-1,CASSLNRLTYNEQFF,TGCGCCAGCAGCTTGAACAGGTTAACCTACAATGAGCAGTTCTTC
NA,NA,TRBJ1-5,TRBV6-2/TRBV6-3,CASKIGGVGSNQPQHF,TGTGCCAGCAAAATAGGGGGAGTAGGAAGCAATCAGCCCCAGCATTTT
NA,NA,TRBJ1-3,TRBV20-1,CSAREAGRGNTIYF,TGCAGTGCTAGAGAGGCAGGGAGGGGAAACACCATATATTTT
NA,TRBD1,TRBJ1-5,TRBV6-1,CSSRGENSNQPQHF,TGTTCCAGCAGGGGGGAAAATAGCAATCAGCCCCAGCATTTT
NA,TRBD2,TRBJ2-2,TRBV7-2,CASSLGRRGRAGELFF,TGTGCCAGCAGCTTAGGGCGTCGGGGGAGGGCCGGGGAGCTGTTTTTT
NA,TRBD1,TRBJ2-5,TRBV7-2,CASSYRTGQETQYF,TGTGCCAGCAGCTATCGGACAGGCCAAGAGACCCAGTACTTC
NA,NA,TRBJ1-1,TRBV28,CASSLGQTSRAFF,TGTGCCAGCAGTTTAGGACAGACCTCGAGGGCTTTCTTT
once,TRBD1,TRBJ2-7,TRBV20-1,CSASDRDYEQYF,TGCAGTGCTAGTGACAGGGACTACGAGCAGTACTTC
NA,NA,TRBJ1-1,TRBV6-5,CASSYSGRPNTEAFF,TGTGCCAGCAGTTACTCGGGAAGGCCGAACACTGAAGCTTTCTTT
NA,NA,TRBJ2-1,TRBV27,CASSRPTSLGSSYNEQFF,TGTGCCAGCAGTCGTCCCACTTCCTTAGGGAGCTCCTACAATGAGCAGTTCTTC
few,NA,TRBJ1-1,TRBV2,CASSEAGKGWGDF,TGTGCCAGCAGTGAAGCAGGAAAGGGTTGGGGTGACTTT
few,NA,TRBJ2-7,TRBV24-1,CATSGGSYEQYF,TGTGCCACCAGTGGGGGGTCCTACGAGCAGTACTTC
NA,NA,TRBJ1-5,TRBV28,CASSLLTSNQPQHF,TGTGCCAGCAGTTTGTTGACTAGCAATCAGCCCCAGCATTTT
NA,NA,TRBJ1-2,TRBV11-2,CASSLEDTYGYTF,TGTGCCAGCAGCTTAGAGGACACCTATGGCTACACCTTC
NA,NA,TRBJ1-2,TRBV18,CASSPRDYGYTF,TGTGCCAGCTCACCCCGGGACTATGGCTACACCTTC
few,NA,TRBJ1-1,TRBV6-5,CASSYSGGGGTEAFF,TGTGCCAGCAGTTACTCTGGAGGGGGAGGGACTGAAGCTTTCTTT